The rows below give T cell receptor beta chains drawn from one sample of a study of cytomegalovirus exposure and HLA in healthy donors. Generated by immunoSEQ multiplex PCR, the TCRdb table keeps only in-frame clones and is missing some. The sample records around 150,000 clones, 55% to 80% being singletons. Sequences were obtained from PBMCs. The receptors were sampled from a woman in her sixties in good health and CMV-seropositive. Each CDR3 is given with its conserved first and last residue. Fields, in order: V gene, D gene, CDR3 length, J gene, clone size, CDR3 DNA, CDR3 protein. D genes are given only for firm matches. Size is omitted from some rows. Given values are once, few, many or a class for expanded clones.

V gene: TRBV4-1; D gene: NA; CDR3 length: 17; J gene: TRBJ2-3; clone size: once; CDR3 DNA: TGCGCCAGCAGCCAAGGGGTTGAGGCGGGGTTCACAGATACGCAGTATTTT; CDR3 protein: CASSQGVEAGFTDTQYF
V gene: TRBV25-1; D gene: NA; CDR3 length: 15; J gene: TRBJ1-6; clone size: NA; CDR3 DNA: TGTGCCAGCAGTGAATATACCACAGGGAATTCACCCCTCCACTTT; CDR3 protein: CASSEYTTGNSPLHF
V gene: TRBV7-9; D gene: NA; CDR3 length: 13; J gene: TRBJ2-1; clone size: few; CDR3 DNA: TGTGCCAGCAGCTCGGGAAGGGCGAATGAGCAGTTCTTC; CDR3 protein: CASSSGRANEQFF
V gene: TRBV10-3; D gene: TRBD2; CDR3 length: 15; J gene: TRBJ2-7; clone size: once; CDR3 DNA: TGTGCCACGGGGACTAGCGGGAGGGCCTCCTACGAGCAGTACTTC; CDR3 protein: CATGTSGRASYEQYF
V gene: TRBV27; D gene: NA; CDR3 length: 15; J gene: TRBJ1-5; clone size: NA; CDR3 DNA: TGTGCCAGCAGTCCTCGAGCAGGGTATATTCAGCCCCAGCATTTT; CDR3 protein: CASSPRAGYIQPQHF
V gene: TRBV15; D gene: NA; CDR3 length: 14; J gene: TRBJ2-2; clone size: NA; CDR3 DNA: TGTGCCACCAGCAGAGATGGGCGGGCCGGGGAGCTGTTTTTT; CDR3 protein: CATSRDGRAGELFF
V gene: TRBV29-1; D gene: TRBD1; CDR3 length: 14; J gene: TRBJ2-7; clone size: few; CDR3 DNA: TGCAGCGTGGGACAGGACAAGCGTTTCTACGAGCAGTACTTC; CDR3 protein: CSVGQDKRFYEQYF
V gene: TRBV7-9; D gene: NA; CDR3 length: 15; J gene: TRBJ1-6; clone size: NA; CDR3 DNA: TGTGCCAGCAGCGACACCGGGACACGAAATTCACCCCTCCACTTT; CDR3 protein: CASSDTGTRNSPLHF
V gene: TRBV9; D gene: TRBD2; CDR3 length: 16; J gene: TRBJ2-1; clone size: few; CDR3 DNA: TGTGCCAGCAGCGAGACCAGCGGGATCGTCTACAATGAGCAGTTCTTC; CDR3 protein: CASSETSGIVYNEQFF
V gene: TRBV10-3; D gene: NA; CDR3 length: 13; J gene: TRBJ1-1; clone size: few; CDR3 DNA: TGTGCCATCAACCGGGAATTGAACACTGAAGCTTTCTTT; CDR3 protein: CAINRELNTEAFF
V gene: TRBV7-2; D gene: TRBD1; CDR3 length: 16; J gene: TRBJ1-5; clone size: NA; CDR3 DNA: TGTGCCAGCAGCTTACAGGACAGGTATAGCAATCAGCCCCAGCATTTT; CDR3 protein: CASSLQDRYSNQPQHF
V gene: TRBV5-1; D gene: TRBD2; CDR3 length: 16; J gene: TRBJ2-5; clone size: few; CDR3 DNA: TGCGCCAGCAGCTTGGGAGTAGCGGGAGGCTTAGAGACCCAGTACTTC; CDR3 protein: CASSLGVAGGLETQYF
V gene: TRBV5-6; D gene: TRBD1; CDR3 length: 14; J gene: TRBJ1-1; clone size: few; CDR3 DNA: TGTGCCAGCAACTCGCCAGGGGGGCTAGGTGAAGCTTTCTTT; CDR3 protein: CASNSPGGLGEAFF
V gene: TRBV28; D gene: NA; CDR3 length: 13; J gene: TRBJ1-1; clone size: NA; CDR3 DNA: TGTGCCAGCAGGCCGGCAGGGCGCACTGAAGCTTTCTTT; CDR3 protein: CASRPAGRTEAFF
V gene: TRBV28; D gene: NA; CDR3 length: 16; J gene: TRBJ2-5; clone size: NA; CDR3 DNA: TGTGCCAGCAGTTCCGGCTCGGTCGGGGAGAGAGAGACCCAGTACTTC; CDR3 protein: CASSSGSVGERETQYF
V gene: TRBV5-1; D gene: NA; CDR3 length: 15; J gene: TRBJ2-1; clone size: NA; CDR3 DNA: TGCGCCAGCAGCTTGCTACCGGCGGGTGACAATGAGCAGTTCTTC; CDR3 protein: CASSLLPAGDNEQFF
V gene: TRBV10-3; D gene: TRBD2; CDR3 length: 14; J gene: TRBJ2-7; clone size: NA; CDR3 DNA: TGTGCCATCAGTGTAGCGGGAGGAACCTACGAGCAGTACTTC; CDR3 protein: CAISVAGGTYEQYF
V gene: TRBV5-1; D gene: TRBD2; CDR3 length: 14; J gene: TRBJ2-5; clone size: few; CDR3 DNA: TGCGCCAGCAGCTTTATTAGCGGGTCCGGGACCCAGTACTTC; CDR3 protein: CASSFISGSGTQYF
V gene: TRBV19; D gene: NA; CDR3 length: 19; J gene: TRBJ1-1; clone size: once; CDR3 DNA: TGTGCCAGTAGTCCCCGGGTGACAGCACAGGGAGCTCTGAACACTGAAGCTTTCTTT; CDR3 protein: CASSPRVTAQGALNTEAFF
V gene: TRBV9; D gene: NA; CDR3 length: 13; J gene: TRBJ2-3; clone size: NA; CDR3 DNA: TGTGCCAGCAGCGTAACAGATACAGATACGCAGTATTTT; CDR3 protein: CASSVTDTDTQYF
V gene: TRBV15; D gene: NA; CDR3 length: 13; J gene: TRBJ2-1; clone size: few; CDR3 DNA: TGTGCCACCAGCAGAGACGCGCATAATGAGCAGTTCTTC; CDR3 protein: CATSRDAHNEQFF
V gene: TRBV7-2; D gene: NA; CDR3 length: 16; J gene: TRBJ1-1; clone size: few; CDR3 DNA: TGTGCCAGCAGCTTAGCCCCACAGGGAGCGAACACTGAAGCTTTCTTT; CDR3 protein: CASSLAPQGANTEAFF
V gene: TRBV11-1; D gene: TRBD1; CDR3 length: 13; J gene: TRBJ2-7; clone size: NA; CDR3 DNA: TGTGCCAGCAGCAAGAACAGGGGTTACGAGCAGTACTTC; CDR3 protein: CASSKNRGYEQYF
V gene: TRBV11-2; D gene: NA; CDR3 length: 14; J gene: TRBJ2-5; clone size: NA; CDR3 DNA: TGTGCCAGCAGCTTAGATGTCGATGAGGAGACCCAGTACTTC; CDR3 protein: CASSLDVDEETQYF
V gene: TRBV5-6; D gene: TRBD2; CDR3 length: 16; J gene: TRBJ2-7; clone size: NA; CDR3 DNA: TGTGCCAGCAGCTTGCGGAGGGCGGGAGGCTCCTACGAGCAGTACTTC; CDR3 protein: CASSLRRAGGSYEQYF
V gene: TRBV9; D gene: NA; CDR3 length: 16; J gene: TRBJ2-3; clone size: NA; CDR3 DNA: TGTGCCAGCAGCCTAATAGCCGGGGGAGGCACGAATACGCAGTATTTT; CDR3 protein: CASSLIAGGGTNTQYF
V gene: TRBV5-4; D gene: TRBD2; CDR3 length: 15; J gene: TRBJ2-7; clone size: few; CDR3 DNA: TGTGCCAGCAGCTTGGGAAGGACTAGCTCCTACGAGCAGTACTTC; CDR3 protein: CASSLGRTSSYEQYF
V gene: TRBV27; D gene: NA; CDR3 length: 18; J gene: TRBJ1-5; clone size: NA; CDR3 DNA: TGTGCCAGCGGATCCTCCAAAATCGAAACAGGGATCGGTCAGCCCCAGCATTTT; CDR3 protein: CASGSSKIETGIGQPQHF
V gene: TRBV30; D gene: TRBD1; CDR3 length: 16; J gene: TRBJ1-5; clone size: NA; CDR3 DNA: TGTGCCTGGAGTAGACAGGGGGCTATTAGCAATCAGCCCCAGCATTTT; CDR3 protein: CAWSRQGAISNQPQHF
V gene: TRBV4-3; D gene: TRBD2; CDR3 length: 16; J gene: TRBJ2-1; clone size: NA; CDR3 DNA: TGCGCCAGCAGCCACGCGGGACTAGCGGGATACAATGAGCAGTTCTTC; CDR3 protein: CASSHAGLAGYNEQFF
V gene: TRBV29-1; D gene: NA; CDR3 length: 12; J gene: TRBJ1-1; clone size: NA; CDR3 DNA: TGCAGCCACGGGGCCGCCGGGGGTGAAGCTTTCTTT; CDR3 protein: CSHGAAGGEAFF
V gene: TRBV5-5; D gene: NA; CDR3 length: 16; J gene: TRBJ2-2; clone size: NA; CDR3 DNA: TGTGCCAGCAGCTGGGGAGGGGGGGCGAACACCGGGGAGCTGTTTTTT; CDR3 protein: CASSWGGGANTGELFF
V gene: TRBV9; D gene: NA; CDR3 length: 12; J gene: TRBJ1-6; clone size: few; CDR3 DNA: TGTGCCAGCAGCGTCGGAGGTTCACCCCTCCACTTT; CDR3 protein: CASSVGGSPLHF
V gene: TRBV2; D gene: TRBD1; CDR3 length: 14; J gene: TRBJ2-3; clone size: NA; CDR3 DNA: TGTGCCAGCGGTGTGAACAGGGGGGTGGATACGCAGTATTTT; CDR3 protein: CASGVNRGVDTQYF
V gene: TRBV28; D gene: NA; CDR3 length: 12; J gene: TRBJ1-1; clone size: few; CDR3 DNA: TGTGCCAGCAGCCGAACCCCGCCAAAGGGGAACTTT; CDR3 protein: CASSRTPPKGNF
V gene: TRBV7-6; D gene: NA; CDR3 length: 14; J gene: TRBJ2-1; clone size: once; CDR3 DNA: TGTGCCACCTCCCGGTGGAGAGGGGGCAATGAGCAGTTCTTC; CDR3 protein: CATSRWRGGNEQFF
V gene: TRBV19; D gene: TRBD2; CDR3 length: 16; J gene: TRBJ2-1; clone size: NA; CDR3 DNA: TGTGCCAGTAGTATCGCTAGCGGGATCTCCTACAATGAGCAGTTCTTC; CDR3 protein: CASSIASGISYNEQFF
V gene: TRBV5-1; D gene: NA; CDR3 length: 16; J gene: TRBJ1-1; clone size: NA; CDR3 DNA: TGCGCCAGCAGCTTGGCCGGGGGCAGGGAGGGGACTGAAGCTTTCTTT; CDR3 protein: CASSLAGGREGTEAFF
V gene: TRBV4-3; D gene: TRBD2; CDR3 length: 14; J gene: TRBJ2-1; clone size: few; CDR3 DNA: TGCGCCAGCTCTGGACTAGCGGGAGTAAATGAGCAGTTCTTC; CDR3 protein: CASSGLAGVNEQFF
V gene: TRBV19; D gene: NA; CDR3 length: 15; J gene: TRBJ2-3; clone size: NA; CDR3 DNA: TGTGCCAGTAGTATAGAGCGGGGGCTCACAGATACGCAGTATTTT; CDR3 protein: CASSIERGLTDTQYF
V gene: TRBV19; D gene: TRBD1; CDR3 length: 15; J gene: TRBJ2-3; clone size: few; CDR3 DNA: TGTGCCAGTAGTTTCGACAGGGGGGTCAGCGGTGCGCAGTATTTT; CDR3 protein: CASSFDRGVSGAQYF
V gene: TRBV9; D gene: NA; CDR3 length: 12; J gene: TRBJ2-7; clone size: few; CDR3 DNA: TGTGCCAGCAGCCCAACAGGGTACGAGCAGTACTTC; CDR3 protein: CASSPTGYEQYF
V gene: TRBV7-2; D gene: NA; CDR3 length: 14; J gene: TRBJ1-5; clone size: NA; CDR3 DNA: TGTGCCAGCAGCTTAGTAACTACTACTCAGCCCCAGCATTTT; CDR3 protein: CASSLVTTTQPQHF
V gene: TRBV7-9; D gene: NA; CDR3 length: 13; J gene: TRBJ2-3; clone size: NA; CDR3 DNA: TGTGCCAGCAGCACTATGGGGGGTAATACGCAGTATTTT; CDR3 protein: CASSTMGGNTQYF
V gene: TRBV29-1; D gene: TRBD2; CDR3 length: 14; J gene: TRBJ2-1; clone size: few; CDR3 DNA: TGCAGCGTTCTAGCGGGAAGCTCCTACAATGAGCAGTTCTTC; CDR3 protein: CSVLAGSSYNEQFF
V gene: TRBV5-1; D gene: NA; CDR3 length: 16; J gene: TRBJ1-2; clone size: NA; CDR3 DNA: TGCGCCAGCAGCTTGGAACCCGGGTCTTTAGGCCATGGCTACACCTTC; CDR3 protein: CASSLEPGSLGHGYTF
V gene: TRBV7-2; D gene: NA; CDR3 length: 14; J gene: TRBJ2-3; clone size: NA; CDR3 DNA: TGTGCCAGCAGCTTCCTAGCGAGCTCAGATACGCAGTATTTT; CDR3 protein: CASSFLASSDTQYF
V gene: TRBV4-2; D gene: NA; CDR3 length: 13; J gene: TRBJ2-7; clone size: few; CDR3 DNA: TGTGCCAGCAGCCAAGTGGGCGTAGGCGAGCAGTACTTC; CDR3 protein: CASSQVGVGEQYF
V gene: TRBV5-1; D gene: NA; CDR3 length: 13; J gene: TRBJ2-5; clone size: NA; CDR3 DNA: TGCGCCAGCAGCTGGGGGCTAGTTGAGACCCAGTACTTC; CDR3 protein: CASSWGLVETQYF
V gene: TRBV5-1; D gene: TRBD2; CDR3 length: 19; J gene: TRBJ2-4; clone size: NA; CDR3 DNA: TGCGCCAGCAGCGCGACTAGCGGGTCCCTCATCTATGAAAAAAACATTCAGTACTTC; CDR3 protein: CASSATSGSLIYEKNIQYF
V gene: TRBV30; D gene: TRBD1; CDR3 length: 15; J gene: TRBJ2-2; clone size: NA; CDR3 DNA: TGTGCCTCCAATCGAGACAGGGCCGGCACCGGGGAGCTGTTTTTT; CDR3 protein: CASNRDRAGTGELFF
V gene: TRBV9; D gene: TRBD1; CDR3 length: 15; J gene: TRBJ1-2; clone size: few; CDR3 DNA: TGTGCCAGCAGCGTAGAGGGAGCCCGGGACAGGAAATTAACCTTC; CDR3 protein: CASSVEGARDRKLTF
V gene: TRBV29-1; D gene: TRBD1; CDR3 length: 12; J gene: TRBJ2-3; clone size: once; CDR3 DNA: TGCTCTGGGACAGGGCGAGGAGATACGCAGTATTTT; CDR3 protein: CSGTGRGDTQYF
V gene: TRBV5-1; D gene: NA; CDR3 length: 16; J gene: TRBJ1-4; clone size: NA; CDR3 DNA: TGCGCCAGCAGCGCGGCGGGGGCAGGGGCCGCTGAAAAACTGTTTTTT; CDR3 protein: CASSAAGAGAAEKLFF
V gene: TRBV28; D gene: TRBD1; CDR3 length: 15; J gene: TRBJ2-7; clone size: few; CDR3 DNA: TGTGCCAGCAGTTTATTCGGGACAGGGGACAACGAGCAGTACTTC; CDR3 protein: CASSLFGTGDNEQYF